This TCR beta chain was identified in a study of Graves' ophthalmopathy and Graves' hyperthyroidism. For repertoire sequencing, the TCR beta CDR3 regions were amplified from RNA transcripts. First-round RT-PCR employed HTBI primers, with a second-round multiplex PCR after it. TCRdb ran MiXCR on the multiplex PCR reads and lists one entry per CDR3 protein. The repertoire holds 680,000 or so distinct CDR3 sequences, with over 20% as singletons. Germline assignment: CDR1 MNHNS and CDR2 SASEGT. Trimming removed 6 bases from V and 4 bases from J; junction bases left unmatched: 10. This CDR3 region has 15 residues.

The receptor comes from a woman between 18 and 30 years old with stable Graves' hyperthyroidism. Some clones in this sample may be carry-over from other donors' samples. The chain combines TRBV6-1 with TRBJ2-5; 8 bases fit TRBD1. The sequencing sample was made of peripheral blood. This CDR3 is CASRPGQGDSETQYF. CDR3 nucleotide sequence: TGTGCCAGCAGGCCAGGACAGGGAGATTCAGAGACCCAGTACTTC.